The rows below give T cell receptor beta chains drawn from one sample of a study of spatial heterogeneity in lung cancer. One entry per CDR3 protein results from TCRdb running MiXCR on the 5' RACE reads. The data hold about 8,400 distinct CDR3 sequences, with 9% to 10% observed a single time. This specimen consisted of normal lung tissue next to the tumor, obtained at surgery. The receptors shown here come from a male donor with early-stage non-small cell lung cancer. Each CDR3 is given with its conserved first and last residue. D genes are given only for firm matches. For some rows the clone size is stated as once, few or many, or as a class when expanded; others skip it.

size: many
J: TRBJ2-2
V: TRBV7-2
D: TRBD1
CDR3: CASRSGGIGELFF
DNA: TGTGCCAGCAGGTCAGGGGGCATCGGGGAGCTGTTTTTT

size: many
J: TRBJ2-5
V: TRBV5-1
D: -
CDR3: CASTLLGRKAGKETQYF
DNA: TGCGCCAGCACCCTTCTGGGCCGGAAAGCGGGCAAAGAGACCCAGTACTTC

size: -
J: TRBJ2-7
V: TRBV30
D: TRBD2
CDR3: CAWRVAGKDYEQYF
DNA: TGTGCCTGGAGGGTAGCGGGGAAAGACTACGAGCAGTACTTC

size: medium-sized
J: TRBJ1-2
V: TRBV9
D: -
CDR3: CASSVDKGLGSNYGYTF
DNA: TGTGCCAGCAGCGTAGATAAGGGACTGGGATCTAACTATGGCTACACCTTC

size: -
J: TRBJ2-1
V: TRBV20-1
D: TRBD2
CDR3: CSAPTSGWVGNEQFF
DNA: TGCAGTGCTCCGACTAGCGGGTGGGTCGGGAATGAGCAGTTCTTC

size: many
J: TRBJ2-7
V: TRBV30
D: -
CDR3: CAWAAGQLSYEQYF
DNA: TGTGCCTGGGCTGCCGGACAGCTCTCCTACGAGCAGTACTTC

size: few
J: TRBJ1-2
V: TRBV6-1
D: TRBD1
CDR3: CASSDPGGEYGYTF
DNA: TGTGCCAGCAGTGATCCAGGGGGCGAGTATGGCTACACCTTC

size: many
J: TRBJ1-4
V: TRBV13
D: -
CDR3: CASSLWGSGEKLFF
DNA: TGTGCCAGCAGCTTATGGGGTTCTGGAGAAAAACTGTTTTTT

size: many
J: TRBJ2-5
V: TRBV29-1
D: -
CDR3: CSVEGRVQETQYF
DNA: TGCAGCGTTGAGGGGCGGGTCCAAGAGACCCAGTACTTC

size: many
J: TRBJ2-7
V: TRBV6-5
D: -
CDR3: CASNSGYEQYF
DNA: TGTGCCAGCAACTCCGGCTACGAGCAGTACTTC

size: many
J: TRBJ2-7
V: TRBV6-6
D: TRBD1
CDR3: CASSYSTGPYEQYF
DNA: TGTGCCAGCAGTTACTCGACAGGGCCCTACGAGCAGTACTTC

size: many
J: TRBJ2-4
V: TRBV7-9
D: TRBD2
CDR3: CASSYSGSDNIQYF
DNA: TGTGCCAGCAGCTATAGCGGGAGTGACAACATTCAGTACTTC

size: many
J: TRBJ2-3
V: TRBV21-1
D: -
CDR3: CASSPDRASGFTDTQYF
DNA: TGTGCCAGCAGCCCGGATAGGGCTAGCGGTTTCACAGATACGCAGTATTTT

size: medium-sized
J: TRBJ2-1
V: TRBV4-3
D: -
CDR3: CASSQDGNRLNEQFF
DNA: TGCGCCAGCAGCCAAGACGGTAATCGATTAAATGAGCAGTTCTTC

size: few
J: TRBJ2-7
V: TRBV28
D: TRBD1
CDR3: CASSYHRDRGSYEQYF
DNA: TGTGCCAGCAGTTACCACCGGGACAGGGGTTCCTACGAGCAGTACTTC

size: many
J: TRBJ2-4
V: TRBV10-3
D: -
CDR3: CAISESSGIAKNIQYF
DNA: TGTGCCATCAGTGAGTCTAGCGGTATAGCCAAAAACATTCAGTACTTC

size: many
J: TRBJ2-3
V: TRBV20-1
D: TRBD2
CDR3: CSATRTSGRYTQYF
DNA: TGCAGTGCTACCCGGACTAGCGGGAGATATACGCAGTATTTT

size: medium-sized
J: TRBJ2-3
V: TRBV11-2
D: -
CDR3: CASSGGVTDTQYF
DNA: TGTGCCAGCAGCGGGGGTGTTACAGATACGCAGTATTTT

size: many
J: TRBJ2-1
V: TRBV7-2
D: TRBD2
CDR3: CASSFYLTSGGSYNEQFF
DNA: TGTGCCAGCAGCTTTTACCTGACTAGCGGGGGCTCCTACAATGAGCAGTTCTTC

size: -
J: TRBJ2-3
V: TRBV10-3
D: -
CDR3: CAARGSTDTQYF
DNA: TGTGCCGCACGCGGGAGCACAGATACGCAGTATTTT

size: -
J: TRBJ2-4
V: TRBV29-1
D: TRBD2
CDR3: CSVERSGGAKNIQYF
DNA: TGCAGCGTTGAACGGAGCGGGGGTGCCAAAAACATTCAGTACTTC

size: medium-sized
J: TRBJ1-6
V: TRBV18
D: -
CDR3: CASSPWENDSPLHF
DNA: TGTGCCAGCTCACCTTGGGAAAACGATTCACCCCTCCACTTT

size: many
J: TRBJ2-6
V: TRBV2
D: -
CDR3: CASSDIGGVRANVLTF
DNA: TGTGCCAGCAGTGACATCGGTGGCGTGAGGGCCAACGTCCTGACTTTC

size: many
J: TRBJ2-1
V: TRBV30
D: TRBD1
CDR3: CAWSDPKDRGLVSRSYNEQFF
DNA: TGTGCCTGGAGTGACCCCAAGGACAGGGGGCTAGTCTCTCGGTCCTACAATGAGCAGTTCTTC

size: many
J: TRBJ1-5
V: TRBV15
D: -
CDR3: CATSTQGSQPQHF
DNA: TGTGCCACCAGCACCCAGGGGTCTCAGCCCCAGCATTTT

size: many
J: TRBJ1-1
V: TRBV6-5
D: -
CDR3: CASSYGSGEAFF
DNA: TGTGCCAGCAGTTACGGGTCGGGTGAAGCTTTCTTT

size: many
J: TRBJ1-2
V: TRBV29-1
D: -
CDR3: CSAGGGKSGYTF
DNA: TGCAGCGCGGGTGGAGGGAAGAGTGGCTACACCTTC

size: many
J: TRBJ2-1
V: TRBV28
D: -
CDR3: CASSLQSVLYNEQFF
DNA: TGTGCCAGCAGTTTACAGTCAGTGCTTTACAATGAGCAGTTCTTC

size: many
J: TRBJ2-2
V: TRBV5-1
D: TRBD1
CDR3: CASTRQTGGGVGELFF
DNA: TGCGCCAGCACCCGCCAGACAGGGGGCGGGGTCGGGGAGCTGTTTTTT

size: many
J: TRBJ1-1
V: TRBV4-1
D: TRBD1
CDR3: CASSQGTGVGEAFF
DNA: TGCGCCAGCAGCCAAGGGACAGGGGTGGGGGAAGCTTTCTTT

size: many
J: TRBJ2-5
V: TRBV20-1
D: TRBD2
CDR3: CSATRTSAETQYF
DNA: TGCAGTGCTACCCGGACTAGCGCGGAGACCCAGTACTTC

size: many
J: TRBJ2-7
V: TRBV7-9
D: TRBD1
CDR3: CASSPKVGQGLYYEQYF
DNA: TGTGCCAGCAGCCCAAAAGTCGGACAGGGACTCTACTACGAGCAGTACTTC

size: many
J: TRBJ2-3
V: TRBV4-1
D: -
CDR3: CASSQDQNTQYF
DNA: TGCGCCAGCAGCCAAGATCAGAATACGCAGTATTTT

size: many
J: TRBJ1-2
V: TRBV11-2
D: -
CDR3: CASSPPHGANGYTF
DNA: TGTGCCAGCAGCCCGCCTCACGGGGCGAATGGCTACACCTTC

size: many
J: TRBJ2-5
V: TRBV3-1
D: TRBD2
CDR3: CASSQDRLAGGLPGETQYF
DNA: TGTGCCAGCAGCCAAGATCGCCTAGCGGGGGGGCTGCCGGGGGAGACCCAGTACTTC

size: many
J: TRBJ2-7
V: TRBV20-1
D: -
CDR3: CSARGPGRDYF
DNA: TGCAGTGCTAGAGGTCCAGGGCGTGATTACTTC

size: medium-sized
J: TRBJ1-1
V: TRBV2
D: -
CDR3: CASSETPNTEAFF
DNA: TGTGCCAGCAGTGAAACCCCGAACACTGAAGCTTTCTTT

size: many
J: TRBJ2-3
V: TRBV28
D: -
CDR3: CASSSTNTDTQYF
DNA: TGTGCCAGCAGTTCAACCAACACAGATACGCAGTATTTT

size: many
J: TRBJ2-4
V: TRBV2
D: -
CDR3: CASSEVSAGTNIQYF
DNA: TGTGCCAGCAGTGAGGTGTCGGCAGGGACAAACATTCAGTACTTC

size: medium-sized
J: TRBJ2-7
V: TRBV3-1
D: TRBD2
CDR3: CASSRTSASYEQYF
DNA: TGTGCCAGCAGCCGGACTAGCGCCTCCTACGAGCAGTACTTC

size: many
J: TRBJ1-5
V: TRBV20-1
D: TRBD1
CDR3: CSARVGQGNQPQHF
DNA: TGCAGTGCTAGAGTGGGACAGGGGAATCAGCCCCAGCATTTT

size: many
J: TRBJ2-3
V: TRBV9
D: TRBD2
CDR3: CASSLGLAGTDTQYF
DNA: TGTGCCAGCAGCTTGGGACTAGCCGGTACAGATACGCAGTATTTT

size: many
J: TRBJ2-2
V: TRBV4-3
D: TRBD1
CDR3: CASSLQDRGGTGELFF
DNA: TGCGCCAGCAGCCTCCAGGACAGGGGAGGCACCGGGGAGCTGTTTTTT

size: many
J: TRBJ1-3
V: TRBV12-3/TRBV12-4
D: TRBD1
CDR3: CASKGQGNSGNTIYF
DNA: TGTGCCAGCAAGGGACAGGGGAACTCTGGAAACACCATATATTTT

size: many
J: TRBJ2-3
V: TRBV7-2
D: TRBD1
CDR3: CASMDGGQGYTDTQYF
DNA: TGTGCCAGCATGGATGGGGGACAGGGCTACACAGATACGCAGTATTTT

size: many
J: TRBJ2-4
V: TRBV7-2
D: -
CDR3: CASSPRLPRTAKNIQYF
DNA: TGTGCCAGCAGCCCCCGACTGCCTAGAACCGCCAAAAACATTCAGTACTTC

size: many
J: TRBJ1-1
V: TRBV6-5
D: -
CDR3: CAARPAMNTEAFF
DNA: TGTGCCGCCCGTCCAGCCATGAACACTGAAGCTTTCTTT

size: few
J: TRBJ1-1
V: TRBV29-1
D: -
CDR3: CSVEPRPRTEAFF
DNA: TGCAGCGTTGAACCTCGACCCAGGACTGAAGCTTTCTTT

size: many
J: TRBJ1-1
V: TRBV7-2
D: -
CDR3: CASSLVYYTEAFF
DNA: TGTGCCAGCAGCTTAGTTTACTACACTGAAGCTTTCTTT

size: many
J: TRBJ2-7
V: TRBV2
D: TRBD1
CDR3: CASSRQGAVYEQYF
DNA: TGTGCCAGCAGTCGACAGGGGGCCGTGTACGAGCAGTACTTC

size: -
J: TRBJ1-1
V: TRBV12-5
D: -
CDR3: CASGVTGTEAFF
DNA: TGTGCTAGTGGAGTAACCGGGACCGAAGCTTTCTTT